Presented here are 21 T cell receptor beta chains from one specimen sequenced in a study of PD-1 blockade in classical Hodgkin lymphoma (TCRdb year 2020). The method behind the library was the immunoSEQ multiplex PCR assay. TCRdb's version of the immuneACCESS table is confined to in-frame rearrangements and falls short of the full clone set. An unresolved V gene accounts for under half of the shortfall where checked; the remainder is of unknown origin. This sample is represented by some 64,000 clones; 88% of them were singletons. The top ten hold about an eighth of the sample. Explained via the paper, the time point label denotes: cycle 1 day 1 (C1D1), immediately before nivolumab initiation. Relapse after autologous stem cell transplantation had occurred in all trial patients, and cohorts A, B and C were distinguished by prior brentuximab vedotin exposure. The sample consisted of peripheral blood mononuclear cells (PBMCs), taken at baseline. These receptor sequences come from a human donor with classical Hodgkin lymphoma.

This chain uses TRBV5-1 with TRBJ2-2; D possibly corresponds to TRBD2 (5 bases). The germline V gene encodes CDR1 SGHRS and CDR2 YFSETQ. The CDR3 runs 16 residues. The V end was cut by 1 base, the J end by 5 bases, with 15 bases between. The CDR3 DNA reads as TGCGCCAGCAGCTTGCGCCGGGAAGGGCGTACCGGGGAGCTGTTTTTT. Protein product: CASSLRREGRTGELFF. Looking up the rest from reference TRBV5-1 and TRBJ2-2 gives the full variable domain: KAGVTQTPRYLIKTRGQQVTLSCSPISGHRSVSWYQQTPGQGLQFLFEYFSETQRNKGNFPGRFSGRQFSNSRSEMNVSTLELGDSALYLCASSLRREGRTGELFFGEGSRLTVL.

In the case of this clone: The conserved phenylalanine or tryptophan is not found at the CDR3 terminus, so this likely reflects a read error. The chain links TRBV13 to TRBJ1-2; the D is unclear. The CDR3 is made up of 14 amino acids. V was clipped by 1 base and J by 3 bases, with 9 bases between them. Germline-derived CDR1 and CDR2 are PRHDT and FYEKMQ (reference sequence). The CDR3 bases are TGTGCCAGCAGCTTAGAAGGGAGGGACTATGGCTACACCCTC. Amino acid sequence: CASSLEGRDYGYTL.

The chain has TRBV12-5 and TRBJ2-5; D may be TRBD1 (7 bases). Per the germline V gene, CDR1 is LGHNT and CDR2 is FRNRAP. The ends were cut back, 6 bases at V and 7 bases at J, with 15 bases in the middle. CDR3 length: 13 residues. DNA of the CDR3: TGTGCTAGTGGACGGGGGCAGGGGGTGACCCAGTACTTC. Its translation is CASGRGQGVTQYF.

The rearrangement links TRBV7-2 to TRBJ2-5, with TRBD1 as a possible D gene (5 bases). V shed 3 bases and J shed 6 bases, with 11 bases lying between them. Germline assignment: CDR1 SGHTA and CDR2 FQGNSA. The CDR3 extends over 13 amino acids. The CDR3 loop is CASSFVSGKTQYF. Here the CDR3 DNA reads TGTGCCAGCAGCTTTGTCTCAGGGAAGACCCAGTACTTC.

The CDR3 nucleotides read TGCGCCAGCAGCCCCGAAGTCCACTACGAGCAGTACTTC. Its protein is CASSPEVHYEQYF. The chain recombines TRBV10-2 with TRBJ2-7; D unclear. The germline V gene has CDR1 WSHSY and CDR2 SAAADI. The CDR3 extends over 13 amino acids. The germline V and J ends were trimmed by 6 bases and 3 bases, with 12 bases remaining between them.

The rearrangement uses TRBV30 and TRBJ1-1; D ambiguous. V shed 1 base and J shed 11 bases, with 14 bases lying between them. Germline assignment: CDR1 GTSNPN and CDR2 SVGIG (reference sequence). The CDR3 has 12 amino acids. The CDR3 region has the DNA TGTGCCTGGAGTGACGCGGGCGCCGGGGCTTTCTTT. Amino acids: CAWSDAGAGAFF.

V gene TRBV28 combines with J gene TRBJ2-5, with 13 nucleotides matching TRBD2. J was trimmed by 3 bases and V by 1 base; bases with no gene match: 8. CDR1 is MDHEN and CDR2 is SYDVKM in the germline V gene. The CDR3 spans 18 residues. CDR3 region: CASSLFAYTSGGEETQYF. CDR3 DNA: TGTGCCAGCAGTTTATTCGCCTATACTAGCGGGGGGGAAGAGACCCAGTACTTC.

The J gene is TRBJ1-1, the V gene TRBV7-9; the match to TRBD1 covers 9 bases. The CDR3 is made up of 13 amino acids. The J segment lost 4 bases and the V segment lost 7 bases, leaving 4 bases of the junction unmatched. In germline, CDR1 is SEHNR, CDR2 FQNEAQ (reference sequence). CDR3 nucleotide sequence: TGTGCCAGCAAGACAGGGGGAGGCACTGAAGCTTTCTTT. Amino acids: CASKTGGGTEAFF.

J is TRBJ2-7 and V is TRBV4-2; 7 bases match TRBD2. The CDR3 sequence is 12 residues long. Germline lookup yields CDR1 LGHNA and CDR2 YNFKEQ. Trimming removed 3 bases from V and 6 bases from J; junction bases left unmatched: 2. CDR3 sequence (DNA): TGTGCCAGCAGCCATGCTAGCGGCGAGCAGTACTTC. Its translation: CASSHASGEQYF.

This chain connects TRBV27 to TRBJ2-5, with 10 bases identical to TRBD2. The CDR3 has 16 residues. CDR1 is MNHEY and CDR2 is SMNVEV in the germline V gene (reference sequence). V gave up 2 bases and J gave up 4 bases; unmatched junction bases: 7. The CDR3 protein is CASSLMPAGGLETQYF. The CDR3 nucleotides are TGTGCCAGCAGTTTAATGCCAGCGGGGGGGCTAGAGACCCAGTACTTC.

The chain links TRBV19 to TRBJ2-4; a weak D match, TRBD1 (6 bases). CDR3 size: 14 residues. In germline, CDR1 is LNHDA, CDR2 SQIVND (reference sequence). V was clipped by 9 bases and J by 5 bases, with 17 bases between them. DNA of the CDR3: TGTGCCAGCAAGAGTATGGCAGGGGAAAACATTCAGTACTTC. It codes for CASKSMAGENIQYF.

The chain combines TRBV7-2 with TRBJ2-3, with D hard to call. Germline CDR1 SGHTA, CDR2 FQGNSA. This CDR3 is 15 amino acids long. Trimming pared 1 base from V and 7 bases from J, leaving 15 bases between. The CDR3 DNA sequence: TGTGCCAGCAGCTTAGGGGCCCTGCTGAGAAATACGCAGTATTTT. Translating gives CASSLGALLRNTQYF.

The rearrangement uses TRBV19 and TRBJ2-7; the D gene is possibly TRBD2 (6 bases). This CDR3 is 16 amino acids long. The germline V gene has CDR1 LNHDA and CDR2 SQIVND (reference sequence). Trimming took 1 base from V and 3 from J, leaving 16 bases between them. The CDR3 protein is CASSIGGDSSFYEQYF. DNA for the CDR3: TGTGCCAGTAGTATAGGAGGGGACTCCTCGTTCTACGAGCAGTACTTC.

The V and J genes are TRBV9 and TRBJ2-3, with a weak D call TRBD2 (5 bases). The length of the CDR3 is 15 residues. Between the trimmed V and J ends, which lost 1 base and 0 bases, there was a span of 9 bases. The germline CDR1 and CDR2 sequences are SGDLS and YYNGEE. CDR3 sequence: CASSVWGASTDTQYF. As DNA, the CDR3 is TGTGCCAGCAGCGTATGGGGAGCTAGCACAGATACGCAGTATTTT.

This rearrangement joins TRBV28 to TRBJ1-1, with 11 positions matching TRBD1. Germline values: CDR1 MDHEN, CDR2 SYDVKM. The CDR3 covers 12 residues. J lost 11 bases, V lost 7 bases, and 6 bases had no gene match. CDR3 region: CASNLDRGLAFF. CDR3 in DNA: TGTGCCAGCAATTTGGACAGGGGGCTGGCTTTCTTT.

The chain has TRBV2 and TRBJ2-6; 8 bases line up with TRBD1. Germline values: CDR1 SNHLY, CDR2 FYNNEI. Germline trimming cut 8 bases from V and 4 bases from J; bases unmatched to any gene: 10. This CDR3 is 16 amino acids long. CDR3 sequence: CASSIGQGPGANVLTF. CDR3 in DNA: TGTGCCAGCTCAATAGGACAGGGTCCCGGGGCCAACGTCCTGACTTTC.

The chain has TRBV4-2 and TRBJ2-7; a weak D match, TRBD1 (7 bases). Trimming stripped 0 bases from V and 5 bases from J, with 17 bases between. This CDR3 has 16 amino acids. Germline CDR1 is LGHNA and CDR2 is YNFKEQ. DNA of the CDR3: TGTGCCAGCAGCCAAGAATACGCAGGGGGGATGAACGAGCAGTACTTC. As protein: CASSQEYAGGMNEQYF.

This chain joins TRBV6-1 and TRBJ2-7; tentatively, D is TRBD1 (6 bases). Trimming took 7 bases from V and 1 from J, leaving 17 bases between them. This CDR3 contains 15 residues. Germline V gene lookup returns CDR1 MNHNS and CDR2 SASEGT. The CDR3 here is CASTLHRDGSYEQYF. The DNA for the CDR3 is TGTGCCAGCACCTTACACAGGGACGGGTCCTACGAGCAGTACTTC.

The J gene is TRBJ2-1, the V gene TRBV19, with 9 bases fitting TRBD1. This CDR3 is built from 12 residues. V dropped 10 bases and J dropped 9; count of bases not matched to a gene: 7. Germline V lookup: CDR1 LNHDA, CDR2 SQIVND (reference sequence). The CDR3 DNA sequence: TGTGCCACCGCTAGACAGGGGGGTGAGCAGTTCTTC. It specifies CATARQGGEQFF.

This clone was counted a few times. V is TRBV25-1 and J is TRBJ1-2, with unresolved D. Trimming cost V 1 base and J 4 bases, with 16 bases left between them. Germline CDR1 and CDR2: MGHDK and SYGVNS. This CDR3 comprises 16 residues. CDR3 DNA: TGTGCCAGCAGTGAATGGGAGGGTTCACGGGGCTATGGCTACACCTTC. It encodes CASSEWEGSRGYGYTF.

V and J are TRBV5-8 and TRBJ1-5; D is uncertain. Looked up from germline, CDR1 is SGHTS and CDR2 is YDEGEE. Trimming left V 0 bases short and J 6 bases short, with 13 bases between. CDR3 length: 15 amino acids. In nucleotides, the CDR3 is TGTGCCAGCAGCTTGGCGAGGGTATTGATTCAGCCCCAGCATTTT. Protein product: CASSLARVLIQPQHF.